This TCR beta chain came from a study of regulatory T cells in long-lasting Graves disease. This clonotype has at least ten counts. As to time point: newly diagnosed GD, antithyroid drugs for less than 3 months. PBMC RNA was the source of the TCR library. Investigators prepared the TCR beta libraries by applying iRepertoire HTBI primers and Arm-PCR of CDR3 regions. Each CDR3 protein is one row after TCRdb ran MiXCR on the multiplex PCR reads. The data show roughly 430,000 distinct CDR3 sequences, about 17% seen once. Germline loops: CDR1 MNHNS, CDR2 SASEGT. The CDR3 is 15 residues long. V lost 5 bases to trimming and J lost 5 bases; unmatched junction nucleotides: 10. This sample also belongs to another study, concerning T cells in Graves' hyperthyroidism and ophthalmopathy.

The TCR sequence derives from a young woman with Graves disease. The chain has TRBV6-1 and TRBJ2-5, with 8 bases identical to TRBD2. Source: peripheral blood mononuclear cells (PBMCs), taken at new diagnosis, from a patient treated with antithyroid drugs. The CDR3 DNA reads TGTGCCAGCAGTCCAGCGGGAGCGTCTGGTGAGACCCAGTACTTC. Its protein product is CASSPAGASGETQYF.